The TCR beta chain under discussion was sequenced for a study of T-cell memory formation after mild COVID-19. Whole-study findings and limits: Pre-infection memory harbored some responding clones, suggesting cross-reactive memory joined.

The V gene lost 1 base and the J gene lost 2 bases, with 9 bases spanning the gap. Germline-derived CDR1 and CDR2 are SGHTA and FQGTGA. The CDR3 loop spans 15 amino acids. For this clonotype: Antigen specificity is unknown.

TCRdb analysed the 5' RACE reads with MiXCR anew, one entry per CDR3 protein. The sample shows 470,000 or so distinct CDR3 sequences, approximately 23% of them seen only once. Input material: PBMCs or a T cell subset sorted from them (not recorded which). This sequence originates from an adult woman who had mild COVID-19 (a few samples of this study predate the infection). Cell type and time point are not known. The rearrangement joins TRBV7-3 to TRBJ2-1; no reliable D call. This CDR3 is CASSLRSTTYNEQFF. DNA for the CDR3: TGTGCCAGCAGCTTAAGGTCAACCACCTACAATGAGCAGTTCTTC.